The source of this T cell receptor beta chain is a study of neurological immune-mediated disorders. There are 16 residues in the CDR3. Per germline, CDR1 MNHEY and CDR2 SMNVEV (reference sequence). The V gene end was trimmed by 6 bases and the J gene end by 0 bases; junction bases not matched to a gene: 8. Time point here: longitudinal time-point 1 (baseline). This clonotype came up many times. The cDNA was generated through 5'RACE incorporating 10-nucleotide random UMIs. TCRdb called the 5' RACE reads again in MiXCR, with one record for every CDR3 protein. The sample has 55,000 to 65,000 distinct CDR3 sequences; approximately 11% are singletons.

Specimen: PBMCs. The sequence was collected from a male donor with HTLV-1-associated myelopathy (HAM/TSP). This chain links TRBV27 with TRBJ1-5; 7 nucleotides align to TRBD1. The CDR3 here is CASRPGQVYSNQPQHF. The CDR3, as DNA: TGTGCCAGCAGACCCGGACAGGTTTATAGCAATCAGCCCCAGCATTTT.